This T cell receptor (beta chain) was retrieved from a study of blood T cell repertoires in COVID-19. Overall study context: Acute and convalescent COVID-19 specimens originated in the United States, Italy and Spain. Nucleic acid was either cDNA or gDNA, and it came from T cells, B-cell-depleted T cells, or PBMCs.

The CDR3 totals 16 residues. The V and J ends lost 7 bases and 0 bases respectively, with 16 bases between them. Germline CDR1 and CDR2: MNHNY and SVGAGI (reference sequence). Original handling: From reference gene primer amplification, estimates of nucleated cell counts were derived. Libraries were prepared by immunoSEQ multiplex PCR; TCRdb keeps only in-frame clonotypes and omits some of them. V, J and clone size are those of that table, while D and trimming were read from the DNA. The sample lists 150,000 to 200,000 clones, roughly 80% occurring once. Sequenced material: peripheral blood. This chain links TRBV6-6 with TRBJ1-5, with D possibly TRBD1 on 5 matching bases. The clonotype comes from a man aged 50-60 years who had recovered from COVID-19. The CDR3 nucleotides are TGTGCCAGCACCCCAAATCGGGGGTTTAGCAATCAGCCCCAGCATTTT. It encodes CASTPNRGFSNQPQHF.